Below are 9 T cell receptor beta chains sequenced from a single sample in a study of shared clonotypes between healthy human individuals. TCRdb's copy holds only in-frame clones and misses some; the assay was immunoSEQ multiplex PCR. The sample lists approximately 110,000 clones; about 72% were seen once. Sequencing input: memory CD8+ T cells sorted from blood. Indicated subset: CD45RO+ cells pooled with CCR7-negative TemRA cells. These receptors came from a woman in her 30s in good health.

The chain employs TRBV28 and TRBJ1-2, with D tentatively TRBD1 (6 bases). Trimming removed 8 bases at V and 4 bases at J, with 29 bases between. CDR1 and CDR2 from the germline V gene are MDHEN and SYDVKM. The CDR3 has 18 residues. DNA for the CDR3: TGTGCCAGCTGTCAATCAGCCCAACAGGGAATAGTTCTCTATGGCTACACCTTC. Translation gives CASCQSAQQGIVLYGYTF.

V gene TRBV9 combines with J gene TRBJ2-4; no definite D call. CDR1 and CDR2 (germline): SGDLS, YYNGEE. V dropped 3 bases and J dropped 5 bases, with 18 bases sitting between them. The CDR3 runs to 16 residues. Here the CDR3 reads CASSDRMTGIQNIQYF. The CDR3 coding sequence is TGTGCCAGCAGCGATCGGATGACTGGCATCCAAAACATTCAGTACTTC.

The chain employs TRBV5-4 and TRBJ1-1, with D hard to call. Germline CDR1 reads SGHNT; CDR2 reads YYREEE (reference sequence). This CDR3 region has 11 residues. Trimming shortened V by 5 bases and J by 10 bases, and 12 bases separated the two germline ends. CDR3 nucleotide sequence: TGTGCCAGCAGTGAATCCGGAGGAGCTTTCTTT. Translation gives CASSESGGAFF.

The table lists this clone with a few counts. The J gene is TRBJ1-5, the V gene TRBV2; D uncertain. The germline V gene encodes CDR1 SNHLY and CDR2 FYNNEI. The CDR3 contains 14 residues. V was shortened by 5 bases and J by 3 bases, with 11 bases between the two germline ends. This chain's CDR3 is CASSRSQNNQPQHF. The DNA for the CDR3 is TGTGCCAGCAGTAGATCCCAAAACAATCAGCCCCAGCATTTT.

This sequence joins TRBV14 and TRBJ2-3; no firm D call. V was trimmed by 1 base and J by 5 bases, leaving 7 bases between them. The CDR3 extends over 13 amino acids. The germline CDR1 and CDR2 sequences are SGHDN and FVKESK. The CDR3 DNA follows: TGTGCCAGCAGCCAAGCTGGGCAAGATACGCAGTATTTT. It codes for CASSQAGQDTQYF.

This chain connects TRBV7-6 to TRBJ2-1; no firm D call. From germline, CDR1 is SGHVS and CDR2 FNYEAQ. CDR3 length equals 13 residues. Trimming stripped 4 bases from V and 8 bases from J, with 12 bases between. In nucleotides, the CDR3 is TGTGCCAGCAGCTCCGACTCTCTGGATGAGCAGTTCTTC. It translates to CASSSDSLDEQFF.

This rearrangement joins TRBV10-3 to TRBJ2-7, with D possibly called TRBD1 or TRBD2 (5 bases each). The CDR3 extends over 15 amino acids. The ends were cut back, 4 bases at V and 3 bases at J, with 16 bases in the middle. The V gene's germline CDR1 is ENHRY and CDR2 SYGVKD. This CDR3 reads CAISATRGSGYEQYF. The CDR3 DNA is TGTGCCATCAGTGCGACCCGGGGCTCAGGCTACGAGCAGTACTTC.

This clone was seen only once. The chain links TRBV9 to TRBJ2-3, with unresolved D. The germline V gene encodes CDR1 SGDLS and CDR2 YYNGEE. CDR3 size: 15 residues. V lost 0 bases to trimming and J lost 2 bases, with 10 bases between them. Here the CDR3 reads CASSVEGRNTDTQYF. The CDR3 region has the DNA TGTGCCAGCAGCGTAGAGGGCCGTAACACAGATACGCAGTATTTT.

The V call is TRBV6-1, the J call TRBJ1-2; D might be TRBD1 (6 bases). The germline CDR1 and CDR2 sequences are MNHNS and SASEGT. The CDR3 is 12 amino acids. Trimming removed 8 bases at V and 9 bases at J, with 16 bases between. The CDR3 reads CASGTYRDSYTF. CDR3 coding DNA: TGTGCCAGCGGGACTTACAGGGACAGCTACACCTTC.